These T cell receptor beta chains were read from a single sample in a study of spatial heterogeneity in lung cancer. MiXCR, applied by TCRdb to the 5' RACE reads, yields one record per CDR3 protein. Found here are several thousand distinct CDR3 sequences, approximately 12% of them singletons; the top ten hold about 10%. The input for sequencing was lung tumor tissue, taken at surgery. Receptors originate from a female donor with early-stage non-small cell lung cancer. Both conserved end residues are part of each CDR3. The D gene is left open where the match is weak. Size values are once, few and many counts, or a class for expanded clones, and some rows have none.

J,V,D,size,DNA,CDR3
TRBJ2-7,TRBV11-1,-,few,TGTGCCAGCAGCTTAGGCGGTACATACGAGCAGTACTTC,CASSLGGTYEQYF
TRBJ2-2,TRBV5-1,TRBD2,-,TGCGCCAGCAGGGCTAGCGGAAACACCGGGGAGCTGTTTTTT,CASRASGNTGELFF
TRBJ2-1,TRBV10-3,TRBD2,-,TGTGCCATCAGTGATTGGGGCGGGGGCTACAATGAGCAGTTCTTC,CAISDWGGGYNEQFF
TRBJ2-5,TRBV2,-,-,TGTGCCAGCAGTGCAACAGGGGACGGGGGGTCCCAGTACTTC,CASSATGDGGSQYF
TRBJ2-6,TRBV10-3,TRBD2,medium-sized,TGTGCCATCAGTGAACTAGCGGGGGCCTCTGGGGCCAACGTCCTGACTTTC,CAISELAGASGANVLTF
TRBJ2-7,TRBV5-1,-,-,TGCGCCAGCAGCTTAGGACCGACGGAGCAGTACTTC,CASSLGPTEQYF
TRBJ2-7,TRBV5-4,-,medium-sized,TGTGCCAGCAGCTATTCACAGGGTAACGAGCAGTACTTC,CASSYSQGNEQYF
TRBJ1-1,TRBV5-6,TRBD1,few,TGTGCCAGCAGCTTGGTAGGGGGCGCGAACACTGAAGCTTTCTTT,CASSLVGGANTEAFF
TRBJ1-2,TRBV15,-,few,TGTGCCACCAGCAGAGATAGCATGCGCTATGGCTACACCTTC,CATSRDSMRYGYTF
TRBJ1-5,TRBV12-3/TRBV12-4,TRBD1,-,TGTGCCAGCAGGGGACAGGGAGGGGGTCAGCCCCAGCATTTT,CASRGQGGGQPQHF
TRBJ2-1,TRBV7-2,-,medium-sized,TGTGCCAGCAGCTTATTCGAAGCCCTATACAATGAGCAGTTCTTC,CASSLFEALYNEQFF
TRBJ1-2,TRBV28,-,few,TGTGCCAGCAGTAGTTCCTCTGGCGAAAGGTCTTTAAACTATGGCTACACCTTC,CASSSSSGERSLNYGYTF
TRBJ2-2,TRBV30,-,few,TGTGCCTGGAGAGCTCCCCGGGAGCTGTTTTTT,CAWRAPRELFF
TRBJ1-2,TRBV28,-,large,TGTGCCAGCAGCTCCCCGTTTTCGCCTTACTATGGCTACACCTTC,CASSSPFSPYYGYTF
TRBJ1-1,TRBV7-8,-,few,TGTGCCAGCAGCACCCGACAGGCCTGGAGACACACTGAAGCTTTCTTT,CASSTRQAWRHTEAFF
TRBJ2-3,TRBV7-9,-,few,TGTGCCAGCAGCTCCCGGGACACGGCCCCGGGGGGCACAGATACGCAGTATTTT,CASSSRDTAPGGTDTQYF
TRBJ2-7,TRBV6-2/TRBV6-3,-,medium-sized,TGTGCCAGCAGTTACTCCCCCACATTCGGTCGCACCTACGAGCAGTACTTC,CASSYSPTFGRTYEQYF
TRBJ2-5,TRBV2,TRBD1,many,TGTGCCAGCAGACCGACAGGGGGCGATGAGACCCAGTACTTC,CASRPTGGDETQYF
TRBJ2-6,TRBV7-9,-,many,TGTGCCAGCAGCATCCTACAGGGTTACGGGGCCAACGTCCTGACTTTC,CASSILQGYGANVLTF
TRBJ2-7,TRBV20-1,-,few,TGCAGTGCTACCCAGGCAGTTTACTACGAGCAGTACTTC,CSATQAVYYEQYF
TRBJ2-6,TRBV6-1,TRBD1,medium-sized,TGTGCCACCCTTATGCGACAGGGGGGTTCTGGGGCCAACGTCCTGACTTTC,CATLMRQGGSGANVLTF
TRBJ2-7,TRBV20-1,-,medium-sized,TGCAGTGCTACATCACTCCGCGAGCAGTACTTC,CSATSLREQYF
TRBJ2-7,TRBV6-1,-,-,TGTGCCAGCAGTAGCCCAACCGAGCAGTACTTC,CASSSPTEQYF
TRBJ1-6,TRBV4-1,TRBD1,few,TGCGCCAGCAGCCAACCTCCCGGGAGAGGGGGCGTCGATTCACCCCTCCACTTT,CASSQPPGRGGVDSPLHF
TRBJ1-1,TRBV19,-,medium-sized,TGTGCCAGTAGTACCCCGTTAGGAGGGAGAACTGAAGCTTTCTTT,CASSTPLGGRTEAFF
TRBJ2-1,TRBV10-3,-,-,TGTGCCCCTGGGGGGCGCACGAGCGGGAATTACAATGAGCAGTTCTTC,CAPGGRTSGNYNEQFF
TRBJ1-1,TRBV6-1,TRBD1,-,TGTGCCAGCAGTGACACACAGGGGAGACCTGAAGCTTTCTTT,CASSDTQGRPEAFF
TRBJ2-2,TRBV20-1,-,-,TGCAGTGCTAGATCCTCGACTGGGAACACCGGGGAGCTGTTTTTT,CSARSSTGNTGELFF
TRBJ2-7,TRBV4-2,-,many,TGTGCCAGCAGCCCGGGAGTCCCCTACGAGCAGTACTTC,CASSPGVPYEQYF
TRBJ2-1,TRBV29-1,TRBD1,many,TGCAGCGCTGACAGGGGACGGGACAATGAGCAGTTCTTC,CSADRGRDNEQFF
TRBJ1-1,TRBV2,-,many,TGTGCCAGCAACTGGGGAAGGCTACCGGGAACTAACACTGAAGCTTTCTTT,CASNWGRLPGTNTEAFF
TRBJ1-1,TRBV6-5,-,-,TGTGCCAGCAGTTACTCGAGGAGTGGCGGGCTGAACACTGAAGCTTTCTTT,CASSYSRSGGLNTEAFF
TRBJ2-3,TRBV7-9,TRBD2,few,TGTGCCAGCAGCTTGTGGACTAGCTCAGATACGCAGTATTTT,CASSLWTSSDTQYF
TRBJ1-6,TRBV3-1,-,few,TGTGCCAGCAGTTCGGGGATGTGGGGTTCACCCCTCCACTTT,CASSSGMWGSPLHF
TRBJ1-4,TRBV7-9,TRBD1,-,TGTGCCAGCAGCTTTAGGGGTCATCGGGGACAGCCTGATGAAAAACTGTTTTTT,CASSFRGHRGQPDEKLFF
TRBJ2-7,TRBV3-1,TRBD1,many,TGTGCCAGCAGCCAACGGGACAGGGACCACGAGCAGTACTTC,CASSQRDRDHEQYF
TRBJ1-2,TRBV5-4,-,medium-sized,TGTGCCAGCAGCTTGGTTCAGACGAACTATGGCTACACCTTC,CASSLVQTNYGYTF
TRBJ2-5,TRBV4-3,-,few,TGCGCCAGCAGCCAAGGAATAGGTGGACTCCCGTACCAAGAGACCCAGTACTTC,CASSQGIGGLPYQETQYF
TRBJ2-5,TRBV7-7,-,-,TGTGCCAGCAGTCAGGACAGCCAAGAGACCCAGTACTTC,CASSQDSQETQYF
TRBJ2-7,TRBV6-1,-,many,TGTGCCAGCGGGGCCAGGAGCTACGAGCAGTACTTC,CASGARSYEQYF
TRBJ1-1,TRBV12-3/TRBV12-4,TRBD1,large,TGTGCCAGCAGTCCCCGACAGGGACGGCACACTGAAGCTTTCTTT,CASSPRQGRHTEAFF
TRBJ1-3,TRBV30,-,-,TGTGCCTGGAGTGTTAGGGGTGGAAACACCATATATTTT,CAWSVRGGNTIYF